The T cell receptor (beta chain) under discussion was sequenced for a study of shared clonotypes between healthy human individuals. Overall study context: With ages of 18 to 49, the donors were a couple of women and three men.

CD45RO-negative, CCR7-selected cells formed the naive CD8 fraction, which excluded terminally differentiated effector memory CD45RA+ cells. Whole-study results and caveats: Generation of non-shared clonotypes was less probable than generation of clonotypes shared by all four donors.

The assay was immunoSEQ multiplex PCR, and TCRdb's table has in-frame clones only and misses some. This table has nearly 2 million clones, over 85% appearing once. This clone was seen a single time. Its specificity is not known. Sequenced: naive CD8+ T cells sorted from blood. This TCR derives from a young man in good health.

This CDR3 is CASSLEGTGPQETQYF. In DNA form, the CDR3 reads TGTGCCAGCAGCTTAGAGGGGACAGGTCCTCAAGAGACCCAGTACTTC. The J gene is TRBJ2-5, the V gene TRBV7-9; 8 nucleotides align to TRBD1. The V gene end was trimmed by 1 base and the J gene end by 2 bases; junction bases not matched to a gene: 6. This CDR3 has 16 residues. Germline values: CDR1 SEHNR, CDR2 FQNEAQ (reference sequence).